This T cell receptor (beta chain) was sequenced in a study of blood T cell repertoires in COVID-19. This clone was found once. Germline-derived CDR1 and CDR2 are LNHDA and SQIVND (reference sequence). V lost 1 base and J 0 bases, leaving 8 bases between the germline ends. CDR3 length: 15 residues. The repertoire was sequenced with immunoSEQ multiplex PCR; TCRdb's copy has only in-frame clones and lacks some. The sample yields 100,000 to 150,000 clones, about 94% seen once. The sample taken for sequencing was peripheral blood. This chain uses TRBV19 with TRBJ2-3; D remains ambiguous. The source of this sequence is a man aged 50 to 60 with COVID-19, enrolled during active disease. In nucleotides, the CDR3 is TGTGCCAGTAGTATAGCCCAGCGAAGCACAGATACGCAGTATTTT. Translating it yields CASSIAQRSTDTQYF.